One and the same sample provided the 27 T cell receptor beta chains below, sequenced in a study of blood T cells in healthy people across ages. A sample-barcoded 5' primer and a J-beta primer mix were used in a second PCR of roughly 7 to 12 cycles. Each CDR3 protein is one row after TCRdb ran MiXCR on the 5' RACE reads. The sample lists 600,000 or so distinct CDR3 sequences, 25% to 30% occurring once. Specimen: blood. Receptors were obtained from a woman at least 80 years old in good health.

J is TRBJ2-3 and V is TRBV12-3 or TRBV12-4; D perhaps matches TRBD1 (6 bases). Trimming stripped 5 bases from V and 13 bases from J, with 25 bases between. This CDR3 spans 15 amino acids. The DNA for the CDR3 is TGTGCCAGCAGTCTCCAGAGGGGGAATACAGATGCGGAGTATTTT. Residues: CASSLQRGNTDAEYF.

This clonotype appeared a few times. V and J are TRBV10-3 and TRBJ1-1, with 10 bases fitting TRBD1. Unmatched junction bases numbered 6, after V lost 10 bases and J lost 1 base. Germline V gene lookup returns CDR1 ENHRY and CDR2 SYGVKD. This CDR3 has 14 amino acids. The CDR3 spells CATTDRGKNTEAFF. The CDR3 DNA reads TGTGCCACCACGGACAGGGGGAAGAACACTGAAGCTTTCTTT.

This clonotype occurred a few times. Possible read error: a much larger clone is one base away. The chain has TRBV6-2 or TRBV6-3 and TRBJ1-5, with D unclear. Trimming took off 5 bases at V and 2 bases at J, with 13 bases between the two ends. The germline V gene has CDR1 MNHEY and CDR2 SVGEGT. The CDR3 runs to 15 residues. The CDR3, as DNA: TGTGCCAGCAGTCTCCGCCCGGTGGGCAATCAGCCCCAGCATTTT. As protein: CASSLRPVGNQPQHF.

The CDR3 protein is CASSVEQGEFGSPLHF. CDR3 DNA: TGTGCCAGCAGCGTAGAGCAGGGAGAATTCGGTTCACCCCTCCACTTT. The chain uses TRBV9 and TRBJ1-6, with a possible D match to TRBD1 (5 bases). V lost 0 bases, J lost 9 bases, and 16 bases lay in between. Germline CDR1 and CDR2: SGDLS and YYNGEE. CDR3 length: 16 amino acids. The whole variable domain, remainder taken from reference TRBV9 and TRBJ1-6, is DSGVTQTPKHLITATGQRVTLRCSPRSGDLSVYWYQQSLDQGLQFLIQYYNGEERAKGNILERFSAQQFPDLHSELNLSSLELGDSALYFCASSVEQGEFGSPLHFGNGTRLTVT.

This clonotype was counted between two and nine times. The chain links TRBV5-8 to TRBJ1-5; the D gene is possibly TRBD1 (6 bases). Trimming stripped 4 bases from V and 7 bases from J, with 18 bases between. Germline V gene data show CDR1 as SGHTS and CDR2 as YDEGEE. This CDR3 has 15 residues. CDR3 amino acids: CASSPGAGRTQPQHF. The CDR3 coding sequence is TGTGCCAGCAGCCCGGGGGCCGGAAGGACGCAGCCCCAGCATTTT.

A few counts support this clonotype. The chain carries TRBV28 and TRBJ1-2, with unresolved D. Trimming took 3 bases from V and 8 from J, leaving 10 bases between them. This CDR3 is built from 12 residues. Germline loops: CDR1 MDHEN, CDR2 SYDVKM. DNA of the CDR3: TGTGCCAGCAGTTTGCCCTCCCGCGGCTACACCTTC. Translated, it gives CASSLPSRGYTF.

This clonotype has more than one count but fewer than ten. This chain connects TRBV28 to TRBJ1-5, with 9 nucleotides matching TRBD1. Trimming at V came to 10 bases and at J to 4 bases, leaving 14 bases not matched to a gene. The CDR3 has 16 amino acids. The germline CDR1 and CDR2 sequences are MDHEN and SYDVKM. DNA of the CDR3: TGTGCCACCCAGCACACGGGACAGGGAGGAAATCAGCCCCAGCATTTT. Translated, it gives CATQHTGQGGNQPQHF. The full variable domain, with the rest looked up from reference TRBV28 and TRBJ1-5, is DVKVTQSSRYLVKRTGEKVFLECVQDMDHENMFWYRQDPGLGLRLIYFSYDVKMKEKGDIPEGYSVSREKKERFSLILESASTNQTSMYLCATQHTGQGGNQPQHFGDGTRLSIL.

This clonotype was seen only a few times. The V and J genes are TRBV7-2 and TRBJ1-1; 7 positions match TRBD1. The CDR3 is 14 amino acids. V was clipped by 5 bases and J by 2 bases; unmatched bases: 5. The germline V gene encodes CDR1 SGHTA and CDR2 FQGNSA. The DNA of the CDR3 is TGTGCCAGCAGCAATAGACAGGGTAACACTGAAGCTTTCTTT. This codes for CASSNRQGNTEAFF. The full variable domain, completed using reference TRBV7-2 and TRBJ1-1, is GAGVSQSPSNKVTEKGKDVELRCDPISGHTALYWYRQSLGQGLEFLIYFQGNSAPDKSGLPSDRFSAERTGGSVSTLTIQRTQQEDSAVYLCASSNRQGNTEAFFGQGTRLTVV.

To note about this clonotype: Just one base apart from a much larger clone, this may be a read error. V and J are TRBV25-1 and TRBJ2-5, with 7 bases fitting TRBD2. The DNA end is more similar to TRBJ2-1, so the J call may be wrong. In germline, CDR1 is MGHDK, CDR2 SYGVNS. CDR3 size: 13 residues. CDR3 DNA sequence: TGTGCCAGCAGTCCTCAGGCGGGGGAGACCCAGTTCTTC. This sequence encodes CASSPQAGETQFF.

Notes on this clonotype: A much larger clone differs from this one at a single base, so this may be a read error. The chain has TRBV15 and TRBJ2-3, with a weak D call TRBD2 (6 bases). The CDR3 contains 17 residues. V was pared by 0 bases and J by 4 bases, with 17 bases between. Germline V gene data show CDR1 as LNHNV and CDR2 as YYDKDF (reference sequence). The CDR3 coding sequence is TGTGCCACCAGCAGAGATTTAGGGCGGGGTCGATCAGATACGCAGTATTTT. Translated, it gives CATSRDLGRGRSDTQYF.

This clonotype was detected many times. CDR3 nucleotides: TGTGCCAGCAGCCCGGACAGGGTAGGTGGAGATGAGCAGTTCTTC. Translated, it gives CASSPDRVGGDEQFF. V usage is TRBV7-3 and J usage is TRBJ2-1, with 8 bases fitting TRBD1. The germline V gene has CDR1 SGHTA and CDR2 FQGTGA. With 5 bases clipped from V and 8 bases from J, the junction kept 11 bases outside the gene matches. The length of the CDR3 is 15 residues.

This clonotype has only one observation. The junction does not match germline at one end; this may be a read error. The rearrangement uses TRBV7-8 and TRBJ1-6, with 8 bases identical to TRBD1. CDR3 length: 17 amino acids. CDR1 is SGHVS and CDR2 is FQNEAQ in the germline V gene. The CDR3 sequence is CASSLALFRGLGSPPHF. DNA of the CDR3: TGTGCCAGCAGCTTAGCATTATTCAGGGGGCTTGGATCACCCCCCCACTTT.

V gene TRBV7-2 combines with J gene TRBJ1-1; D not resolved. The V end lost 1 base, the J end lost 7 bases, and 10 bases lay between the germline ends. The CDR3 is made up of 13 amino acids. Looked up from germline, CDR1 is SGHTA and CDR2 is FQGNSA. The CDR3 bases are TGTGCCAGCAGCTTAGTTGTCTGGGGTGAAGCTTTCTTT. It translates to CASSLVVWGEAFF.

With respect to this clonotype: A read error may explain this, as a much larger clone is one base away. This CDR3 is missing its conserved last phenylalanine or tryptophan, likely due to a read error. This chain joins TRBV14 and TRBJ2-1; 8 nucleotides line up with TRBD2. Trimming removed 3 bases from V and 7 bases from J; junction bases left unmatched: 8. This CDR3 is built from 15 residues. The germline CDR1 and CDR2 sequences are SGHDN and FVKESK. CDR3 in amino acids: CASSHEAGGRNEQFL. The CDR3 coding sequence is TGTGCCAGCAGCCATGAGGCGGGGGGACGGAATGAGCAGTTCCTC.

This clonotype was seen repeatedly, ten times or more. V and J are TRBV6-5 and TRBJ2-1; TRBD2 aligns across 10 bases. Per the germline V gene, CDR1 is MNHEY and CDR2 is SVGAGI. Trimming at V came to 6 bases and at J to 4 bases, leaving 3 bases not matched to a gene. The CDR3 is 14 residues long. In DNA form, the CDR3 reads TGTGCCAGCAGGTCTAGCGGGGGATACAATGAGCAGTTCTTC. Translation: CASRSSGGYNEQFF.

The table lists this clonotype with many counts. The chain carries TRBV5-1 and TRBJ2-5; TRBD2 is a possible D gene (7 bases). Germline loops: CDR1 SGHRS, CDR2 YFSETQ. The germline V and J ends were trimmed by 0 bases and 11 bases, with 20 bases remaining between them. The length of the CDR3 is 15 residues. For the CDR3, the DNA is TGCGCCAGCAGCTTGGGGGGGGGCGTACTGGGGGAGCAGTACTTC. This sequence encodes CASSLGGGVLGEQYF.

This clonotype was seen a few times. The chain recombines TRBV7-3 with TRBJ2-2, with 9 bases fitting TRBD1. This CDR3 has 14 amino acids. V was pared by 5 bases and J by 13 bases, with 11 bases of the junction left unmatched. Looked up from germline, CDR1 is SGHTA and CDR2 is FQGTGA. CDR3: CASSPGTGMVRLFF. DNA of the CDR3: TGTGCCAGCAGCCCTGGGACAGGGATGGTTCGGCTGTTTTTT.

Details on this clonotype: A single base separates this from a much larger clone, so it may be a read error. This chain joins TRBV12-3 or TRBV12-4 and TRBJ2-1, with 9 bases aligning to TRBD1. The J segment lost 7 bases and the V segment lost 5 bases, leaving 9 bases of the junction unmatched. The CDR3 length is 15 residues. CDR3: CASSTQGARWNEQFF. In DNA form, the CDR3 reads TGTGCCAGCAGTACACAGGGGGCCAGGTGGAATGAGCAGTTCTTC.

The CDR3 protein is CASSLVFGQTNTEAFF. In DNA form, the CDR3 reads TGCGCCAGCAGCTTAGTGTTTGGGCAGACGAACACTGAAGCTTTCTTT. The chain employs TRBV5-1 and TRBJ1-1; D uncertain. The length of the CDR3 is 16 residues. Deletions cut 2 bases from V and 1 base from J, with 15 bases between. The germline V gene has CDR1 SGHRS and CDR2 YFSETQ.

This clonotype appeared many times. This chain joins TRBV5-1 and TRBJ2-7; 14 bases align to TRBD2. The CDR3 runs 19 residues. Germline V lookup: CDR1 SGHRS, CDR2 YFSETQ. V was clipped by 3 bases and J by 0 bases; unmatched bases: 11. The CDR3 region has the DNA TGCGCCAGCAGCTATCAAGGACTAGCGGGGGGTTTAGACTCCTACGAGCAGTACTTC. Translation: CASSYQGLAGGLDSYEQYF.

This clonotype was counted only a few times. The V and J genes are TRBV18 and TRBJ2-7, with D perhaps being TRBD1 or TRBD2 (5 bases each). There are 15 residues in the CDR3. V lost 6 bases and J 2 bases, leaving 17 bases between the germline ends. Per germline, CDR1 KGHSH and CDR2 LQKENI. CDR3 bases: TGTGCCAGCTCCCTCTTAGACCGGGGCCCCTACGAGCAGTACTTC. Protein product: CASSLLDRGPYEQYF.

This chain links TRBV6-2 or TRBV6-3 with TRBJ2-7; no reliable D call. V was shortened by 1 base and J by 6 bases, with 16 bases between the two germline ends. This CDR3 is 15 amino acids long. Germline CDR1 reads MNHEY; CDR2 reads SVGEGT. CDR3 coding DNA: TGTGCCAGCAGTTACTTCGGACCCCAAGGGCGCGAGCAGTACTTC. This codes for CASSYFGPQGREQYF.

This clonotype was detected ten times or more. The CDR3 spells CASSLGLAGDEQYF. In nucleotides, the CDR3 is TGCGCCAGCAGCCTGGGACTAGCGGGGGACGAGCAGTACTTC. This sequence joins TRBV5-1 and TRBJ2-7, with 14 nucleotides matching TRBD2. J was trimmed by 5 bases and V by 4 bases; bases with no gene match: 2. This CDR3 contains 14 residues. CDR1 is SGHRS and CDR2 is YFSETQ in the germline V gene.

The chain carries TRBV5-1 and TRBJ2-2, with unresolved D. The germline gives CDR1 SGHRS, CDR2 YFSETQ. The CDR3 has 16 residues. Trimming stripped 6 bases from V and 0 bases from J, with 15 bases between. CDR3 bases: TGCGCCAGCACGCGAACAGTCAGTTCGAACACCGGGGAGCTGTTTTTT. Amino acid sequence: CASTRTVSSNTGELFF.

This clonotype was observed many times. The genes are TRBV7-6 and TRBJ1-2; a possible D gene is TRBD1 (5 bases). This CDR3 region has 16 residues. V shed 5 bases and J shed 4 bases, with 20 bases lying between them. Germline values: CDR1 SGHVS, CDR2 FNYEAQ. The CDR3 DNA follows: TGTGCCAGCAGCCCATTTGGTGGGGCCAATAGCTATGGCTACACCTTC. This sequence encodes CASSPFGGANSYGYTF.

The genes are TRBV27 and TRBJ1-5; D is possibly TRBD1 (5 bases). This CDR3 is 16 amino acids long. Germline assignment: CDR1 MNHEY and CDR2 SMNVEV (reference sequence). The germline V and J ends were trimmed by 1 base and 5 bases, with 15 bases remaining between them. The CDR3 region has the DNA TGTGCCAGCAGTTTATGGGGACCTGGGGGGGATCAGCCCCAGCATTTT. As protein: CASSLWGPGGDQPQHF.

This clonotype was counted only a few times. The rearrangement joins TRBV7-8 to TRBJ2-3; TRBD2 matches 8 bases. Germline V lookup: CDR1 SGHVS, CDR2 FQNEAQ. This CDR3 region has 17 residues. V was pared by 5 bases and J by 0 bases, with 10 bases of the junction left unmatched. DNA for the CDR3: TGTGCCAGCAGCCCACGGGGCGGGGGGACTAGCACAGATACGCAGTATTTT. Translated, it gives CASSPRGGGTSTDTQYF. The full variable domain, with the rest looked up from reference TRBV7-8 and TRBJ2-3, is GAGVSQSPRYKVAKRGQDVALRCDPISGHVSLFWYQQALGQGPEFLTYFQNEAQLDKSGLPSDRFFAERPEGSVSTLKIQRTQQEDSAVYLCASSPRGGGTSTDTQYFGPGTRLTVL.